This passage covers 15 T cell receptor beta chains from one sample sequenced in a study of Ad26.COV2.S vaccination and SARS-CoV-2 variants. Treatment described: around 19 received Ad26.COV2.S at low or high dose, single or two shots; about 5 received placebo; per-sample allocation not given. Material that was analyzed had been drawn on day 63 after the first vaccine or placebo injection. Produced via immunoSEQ multiplex PCR; TCRdb's table is partial and in-frame only. The sample lists about 480,000 clones; around 90% were seen once. Sequenced material: peripheral blood, taken in a trial of Ad26.COV2.S vaccine versus placebo. These receptors all come from a person aged 18-65 years who received the Ad26.COV2.S COVID-19 vaccine or a placebo.

This clone has a handful of counts. The rearrangement links TRBV3-1 (or the pseudogene TRBV3-2) to TRBJ2-7, with a weak D call TRBD2 (5 bases). The CDR3 extends over 14 amino acids. V lost 4 bases, J lost 5 bases, and 15 bases lay in between. Germline V gene lookup returns CDR1 LGHDT and CDR2 YNNKEL (reference sequence). The CDR3: CASSLRARGDEQYF. The CDR3 nucleotides read TGTGCCAGCAGCCTCCGGGCCCGGGGAGACGAGCAGTACTTC.

The chain has TRBV7-2 and TRBJ2-2, with D possibly TRBD2 on 6 matching bases. The CDR3 is made up of 15 amino acids. Trimming removed 2 bases from V and 0 bases from J, with 7 bases in between. The germline CDR1 and CDR2 sequences are SGHTA and FQGNSA. The DNA of the CDR3 is TGTGCCAGCAGCTTACGCGGGACGAACACCGGGGAGCTGTTTTTT. Encoded protein: CASSLRGTNTGELFF.

The chain uses TRBV9 and TRBJ1-5; TRBD1 matches at 10 bases. CDR1 SGDLS and CDR2 YYNGEE come from the germline V gene. The CDR3 contains 14 residues. V was pared by 4 bases and J by 5 bases, with 3 bases of the junction left unmatched. The CDR3, as DNA: TGTGCCAGCAGCCCTGACAGGGGGCATCAGCCCCAGCATTTT. Translation: CASSPDRGHQPQHF.

In the case of this clone: This sample includes further DNA sequences coding for the same CDR3. CDR3 in DNA: TGTGCCAGCAGCTTGCCCGGCCAAGAGACCCAGTACTTC. It specifies CASSLPGQETQYF. The rearrangement joins TRBV5-6 to TRBJ2-5; no clear D gene. Trimming left V 1 base short and J 1 base short, with 5 bases between. The germline V gene encodes CDR1 SGHDT and CDR2 YYEEEE. The CDR3 runs to 13 residues.

The chain is built from TRBV4-1 and TRBJ2-7, with 10 bases lining up with TRBD1. This CDR3 region has 15 residues. The V segment lost 2 bases and the J segment 6 bases; nucleotides outside the gene matches: 7. Germline CDR1 is MGHRA and CDR2 is YSYEKL. The chain's CDR3 is CASSQWGQGPSEQYF. The CDR3 DNA follows: TGCGCCAGCAGCCAATGGGGACAGGGGCCATCCGAGCAGTACTTC.

The rearrangement joins TRBV27 to TRBJ2-1; 7 nucleotides align to TRBD2. This CDR3 spans 14 amino acids. After removal of 6 bases from V and 3 bases from J, the junction contained 5 bases not matched to a gene. The germline CDR1 and CDR2 sequences are MNHEY and SMNVEV (reference sequence). The CDR3 DNA reads TGTGCCAGCAGCTGGGCTAGCGGCTACAATGAGCAGTTCTTC. It codes for CASSWASGYNEQFF.

This chain connects TRBV30 to TRBJ2-7; the match to TRBD1 covers 12 bases. The CDR3 consists of 13 residues. The V gene's germline CDR1 is GTSNPN and CDR2 SVGIG (reference sequence). J was trimmed by 5 bases and V by 4 bases; bases with no gene match: 3. CDR3 DNA: TGTGCCTGGAACCGGGACAGGGGGCACGAGCAGTACTTC. It yields the protein CAWNRDRGHEQYF.

V is TRBV4-2 and J is TRBJ2-7; D might be TRBD1 or TRBD2, each matching 6 bases. CDR1 and CDR2 (germline): LGHNA, YNFKEQ. The CDR3 loop spans 16 amino acids. Trimming took off 4 bases at V and 0 bases at J, with 16 bases between the two ends. The CDR3 spells CASSPLGKGGSYEQYF. In DNA, the CDR3 is TGTGCCAGCAGCCCCCTCGGAAAGGGGGGCTCCTACGAGCAGTACTTC.

The CDR3 spells CASTTRGVNTGELFF. In DNA form, the CDR3 reads TGTGCCAGCACCACACGGGGGGTTAACACCGGGGAGCTGTTTTTT. The chain employs TRBV5-4 and TRBJ2-2, with 7 bases lining up with TRBD2. From germline, CDR1 is SGHNT and CDR2 YYREEE (reference sequence). CDR3 size: 15 residues. V lost 6 bases and J lost 2; bases outside the gene matches: 7.

Of note for this clone: The final CDR3 position lacks the conserved phenylalanine or tryptophan, pointing to a likely read error. The limits of the CDR3 on the DNA are not certain, so only TCRdb's listed CDR3 is given. The chain has TRBV5-6 and TRBJ1-2; the DNA was not used to check the table's D call, TRBD1. The CDR3 comprises 12 residues, both ends counted. Germline V lookup: CDR1 SGHDT, CDR2 YYEEEE. CDR3 sequence: CASSLVGTAIAI.

The V gene is TRBV30, the J gene TRBJ2-7; 7 bases map to TRBD1. CDR3 length: 15 amino acids. Germline V gives CDR1 GTSNPN, CDR2 SVGIG (reference sequence). V dropped 1 base and J dropped 1; count of bases not matched to a gene: 7. In nucleotides, the CDR3 is TGTGCCTGGAGTGCAACAGGGGTAGGGTCCTACGAGCAGTACTTC. It is translated as CAWSATGVGSYEQYF.

This chain connects TRBV29-1 to TRBJ2-3, with D hard to call. CDR1 and CDR2 from the germline V gene are SQVTM and ANQGSEA. The CDR3 is 11 amino acids. V gave up 3 bases and J gave up 3 bases, with 4 bases separating them. In nucleotides, the CDR3 is TGCAGCGTTGATTGGACAGATACGCAGTATTTT. This sequence encodes CSVDWTDTQYF.

The V gene is TRBV30, the J gene TRBJ2-1; the D is unclear. The V end was cut by 3 bases, the J end by 0 bases, with 9 bases between. Germline CDR1 and CDR2: GTSNPN and SVGIG (reference sequence). This CDR3 region has 14 residues. The DNA for the CDR3 is TGTGCCTGGAGCCACGGTCTCTCCTACAATGAGCAGTTCTTC. Encoded protein: CAWSHGLSYNEQFF.

V gene TRBV30 combines with J gene TRBJ2-1; 7 bases are a match to TRBD2. The CDR3 is 18 amino acids. Trimming cost V 7 bases and J 2 bases; bases outside gene matches: 20. The germline gives CDR1 GTSNPN, CDR2 SVGIG (reference sequence). In nucleotides, the CDR3 is TGTGCCTCCCAAAAGGGGCTAGCGGACATTATCACCTACAATGAGCAGTTCTTC. It yields the protein CASQKGLADIITYNEQFF.

This sequence joins TRBV6-6 and TRBJ2-7; 10 nucleotides agree with TRBD2. Germline V gene data show CDR1 as MNHNY and CDR2 as SVGAGI (reference sequence). V shed 5 bases, J shed 1 base, and the junction held 11 bases outside the gene matches. This CDR3 comprises 17 residues. The CDR3 region has the DNA TGTGCCAGCAGTCGTAGCGGGAGGCCATCCTATTCCTACGAGCAGTACTTC. Its protein is CASSRSGRPSYSYEQYF.